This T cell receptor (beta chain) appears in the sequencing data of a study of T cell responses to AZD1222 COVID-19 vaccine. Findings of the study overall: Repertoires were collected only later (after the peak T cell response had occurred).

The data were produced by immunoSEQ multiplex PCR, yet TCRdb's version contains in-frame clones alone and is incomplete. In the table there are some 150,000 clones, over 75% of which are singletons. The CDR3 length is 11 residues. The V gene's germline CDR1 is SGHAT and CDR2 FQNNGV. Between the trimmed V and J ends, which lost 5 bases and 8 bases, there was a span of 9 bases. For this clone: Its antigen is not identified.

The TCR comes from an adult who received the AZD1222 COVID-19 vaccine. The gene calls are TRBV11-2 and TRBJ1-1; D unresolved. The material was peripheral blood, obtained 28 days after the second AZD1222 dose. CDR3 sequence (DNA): TGTGCCAGCAGCCTATACGGAGAAGCTTTCTTT. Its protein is CASSLYGEAFF.